Listed here are 23 T cell receptor beta chains from one sample, sequenced in a study of CD8+ T cells in alopecia areata (dated by TCRdb to between 2018 and 2020). Library preparation used the immunoSEQ multiplex PCR assay. RNA was extracted from all samples and reverse transcribed into cDNA as template for TCR sequencing. Imported from immuneACCESS, the table was reduced by TCRdb to in-frame sequences with V and J called. These copies leave out some clones; in studies compared against another copy, an unresolved V gene accounts for under half, and the cause of the remainder is not known. The sample contains over 90,000 clones, approximately 58% of them found a single time. Roughly 8.8% of the sample rests with the top ten. Sequencing used CD4+ T cells sorted from blood. These receptors originate from a human donor in good health.

V and J are TRBV20-1 and TRBJ1-2, with D possibly TRBD1 on 5 matching bases. V lost 0 bases to trimming and J lost 10 bases, with 9 bases between them. Per the germline V gene, CDR1 is DFQATT and CDR2 is SNEGSKA (reference sequence). This CDR3 has 11 amino acids. Here the CDR3 DNA reads TGCAGTGCTAGAGAAGGGGATATCTACACCTTC. This sequence encodes CSAREGDIYTF.

The genes are TRBV6-5 and TRBJ2-1; 7 nucleotides match TRBD1. Germline lookup yields CDR1 MNHEY and CDR2 SVGAGI. J was trimmed by 9 bases and V by 6 bases; bases with no gene match: 8. This CDR3 contains 13 residues. DNA for the CDR3: TGTGCCAGCAGGGAGACAGGGTCGAGTGAGCAGTTCTTC. This codes for CASRETGSSEQFF.

This clone was detected only once. The genes are TRBV29-1 and TRBJ2-5; weak D call: TRBD2 (5 bases). Germline lookup yields CDR1 SQVTM and CDR2 ANQGSEA. CDR3 length: 13 amino acids. The V end was cut by 7 bases, the J end by 5 bases, with 17 bases between. The CDR3 DNA follows: TGCAGCGCTCAGGAGCTAGCAGTGGAGACCCAGTACTTC. This gives the protein CSAQELAVETQYF.

The chain carries TRBV29-1 and TRBJ1-2; no firm D call. The germline V gene encodes CDR1 SQVTM and CDR2 ANQGSEA. The CDR3 runs to 13 residues. The V and J ends lost 3 bases and 0 bases respectively, with 8 bases between them. CDR3 sequence (DNA): TGCAGCGTTGAGATGGCAACTAACTATGGCTACACCTTC. Residues: CSVEMATNYGYTF.

V is TRBV29-1 and J is TRBJ2-7, with TRBD1 identical over 7 bases. V dropped 3 bases and J dropped 3; count of bases not matched to a gene: 8. The length of the CDR3 is 14 residues. CDR1 and CDR2 (germline): SQVTM, ANQGSEA. This CDR3 reads CSVDPDREIYEQYF. In DNA, the CDR3 is TGCAGCGTTGACCCCGACAGGGAGATCTACGAGCAGTACTTC.

The chain recombines TRBV30 with TRBJ2-7; D not resolved. The V end lost 0 bases, the J end lost 6 bases, and 6 bases lay between the germline ends. CDR1 and CDR2 from the germline V gene are GTSNPN and SVGIG (reference sequence). The CDR3 spans 11 residues. CDR3 in DNA: TGTGCCTGGAGTGTGAACCTCGAGCAGTACTTC. Its protein is CAWSVNLEQYF.

This clone has a count of ten or more. The J gene is TRBJ1-1, the V gene TRBV7-2; TRBD1 might be the D (6 bases). The germline V and J ends were trimmed by 5 bases and 7 bases, with 17 bases remaining between them. The CDR3 covers 14 residues. The germline V gene encodes CDR1 SGHTA and CDR2 FQGNSA. CDR3 sequence reads: CASSPDRGPGEAFF. The CDR3 coding sequence is TGTGCCAGCAGCCCAGATCGGGGGCCGGGTGAAGCTTTCTTT.

This clone came up a few times. The chain carries TRBV4-3 and TRBJ1-2; D is perhaps TRBD1 (5 bases). Trimming took off 2 bases at V and 3 bases at J, with 10 bases between the two ends. Germline-derived CDR1 and CDR2 are LGHNA and YSLEER. The length of the CDR3 is 14 residues. The CDR3 is CASSQRRGDYGYTF. CDR3 bases: TGCGCCAGCAGCCAAAGAAGGGGTGACTATGGCTACACCTTC.

The chain employs TRBV9 and TRBJ2-7; D might be TRBD1 (5 bases). The CDR3 is 16 amino acids. Germline lookup yields CDR1 SGDLS and CDR2 YYNGEE. V lost 4 bases and J 8 bases, leaving 25 bases between the germline ends. CDR3 region: CASSFHQDMIRAQQYF. In DNA form, the CDR3 reads TGTGCCAGCAGCTTCCACCAGGATATGATCAGGGCCCAGCAGTACTTC.

J is TRBJ2-3 and V is TRBV2, with 7 bases that match TRBD1. CDR1 is SNHLY and CDR2 is FYNNEI in the germline V gene. Trimming cost V 8 bases and J 6 bases; bases outside gene matches: 8. This CDR3 comprises 13 residues. This chain's CDR3 is CASVGQVLDTQYF. CDR3 DNA sequence: TGTGCCAGCGTCGGACAGGTGCTTGATACGCAGTATTTT.

This chain joins TRBV2 and TRBJ2-3; 9 nucleotides match TRBD2. Trimming cost V 6 bases and J 0 bases; bases outside gene matches: 7. Germline lookup yields CDR1 SNHLY and CDR2 FYNNEI. This CDR3 comprises 16 residues. The CDR3: CASSRRAGGSTDTQYF. The CDR3 DNA reads TGTGCCAGCAGCCGACGAGCGGGGGGTAGCACAGATACGCAGTATTTT. The full variable domain, its missing parts supplied by reference TRBV2 and TRBJ2-3, is EPEVTQTPSHQVTQMGQEVILRCVPISNHLYFYWYRQILGQKVEFLVSFYNNEISEKSEIFDDQFSVERPDGSNFTLKIRSTKLEDSAMYFCASSRRAGGSTDTQYFGPGTRLTVL.

The chain carries TRBV7-9 and TRBJ1-1; D not resolved. Germline CDR1 is SEHNR and CDR2 is FQNEAQ (reference sequence). V lost 1 base, J lost 6 bases, and 15 bases lay in between. There are 15 residues in the CDR3. CDR3 nucleotides: TGTGCCAGCAGCTTAGTGGCTACGGAGGGCGCTGAAGCTTTCTTT. This encodes CASSLVATEGAEAFF.

This clone was found a few times. The rearrangement links TRBV7-2 to TRBJ2-5; D unresolved. This CDR3 spans 15 amino acids. V lost 5 bases and J 1 base, leaving 14 bases between the germline ends. CDR1 and CDR2 from the germline V gene are SGHTA and FQGNSA. The CDR3 nucleotides read TGTGCCAGCAGCGCGCAGGCAAGGGCCCAAGAGACCCAGTACTTC. Protein: CASSAQARAQETQYF.

J is TRBJ2-2 and V is TRBV7-3; TRBD1 matches at 9 bases. CDR3 length: 17 residues. V dropped 5 bases and J dropped 2; count of bases not matched to a gene: 9. The germline gives CDR1 SGHTA, CDR2 FQGTGA. For the CDR3, the DNA is TGTGCCAGCAGCCAGGACAGGGGCGGGGGAAACACCGGGGAGCTGTTTTTT. Its translation is CASSQDRGGGNTGELFF.

V and J are TRBV29-1 and TRBJ1-1, with D unresolved. The ends were cut back, 0 bases at V and 8 bases at J, with 13 bases in the middle. Per the germline V gene, CDR1 is SQVTM and CDR2 is ANQGSEA. The length of the CDR3 is 13 residues. CDR3 sequence reads: CSVEEREGGEAFF. For the CDR3, the DNA is TGCAGCGTTGAAGAGAGGGAGGGTGGAGAAGCTTTCTTT.

CDR3 bases: TGTGCCAGCAGCGAGTACAGGGGAGTGGACGGCTACACCTTC. This sequence encodes CASSEYRGVDGYTF. V usage is TRBV7-2 and J usage is TRBJ1-2, with TRBD1 identical over 7 bases. Trimming at V came to 5 bases and at J to 8 bases, leaving 11 bases not matched to a gene. The CDR3 has 14 amino acids. Germline lookup yields CDR1 SGHTA and CDR2 FQGNSA.

This chain connects TRBV7-2 to TRBJ1-2; 11 nucleotides match TRBD1. The germline V gene has CDR1 SGHTA and CDR2 FQGNSA. J was trimmed by 7 bases and V by 7 bases; bases with no gene match: 5. The CDR3 loop spans 13 amino acids. CDR3: CASKGQGAPGYTF. CDR3 nucleotides: TGTGCCAGCAAAGGACAGGGGGCGCCTGGCTACACCTTC.

The CDR3 DNA reads as TGCAGCGTTGGTGACGCCGGTCGGGGGGCTGAAGCTTTCTTT. Translation gives CSVGDAGRGAEAFF. The V and J genes are TRBV29-1 and TRBJ1-1, with D tentatively TRBD1 (5 bases). V dropped 4 bases and J dropped 6 bases, with 18 bases sitting between them. Germline V gives CDR1 SQVTM, CDR2 ANQGSEA. This CDR3 has 14 amino acids. Filled out from reference TRBV29-1 and TRBJ1-1, the complete variable domain reads SAVISQKPSRDICQRGTSLTIQCQVDSQVTMMFWYRQQPGQSLTLIATANQGSEATYESGFVIDKFPISRPNLTFSTLTVSNMSPEDSSIYLCSVGDAGRGAEAFFGQGTRLTVV.

This rearrangement joins TRBV6-5 to TRBJ1-2; D gene uncertain. The germline V gene has CDR1 MNHEY and CDR2 SVGAGI. CDR3 length: 14 residues. Trimming removed 6 bases at V and 8 bases at J, with 19 bases between. The CDR3 sequence: CASRTISPSPGYTF. The CDR3 DNA reads TGTGCCAGCAGAACGATTTCTCCGTCGCCCGGCTACACCTTC.

The chain has TRBV12-5 and TRBJ1-5, with 7 bases fitting TRBD1. This CDR3 comprises 15 residues. Per germline, CDR1 LGHNT and CDR2 FRNRAP. Trimming at V came to 4 bases and at J to 0 bases, leaving 3 bases not matched to a gene. The CDR3 sequence is CASGSDRNSNQPQHF. CDR3 in DNA: TGTGCTAGTGGTTCGGACAGGAATAGCAATCAGCCCCAGCATTTT. Using reference TRBV12-5 and TRBJ1-5 for the parts outside the CDR3, the full variable domain is DARVTQTPRHKVTEMGQEVTMRCQPILGHNTVFWYRQTMMQGLELLAYFRNRAPLDDSGMPKDRFSAEMPDATLATLKIQPSEPRDSAVYFCASGSDRNSNQPQHFGDGTRLSIL.

The chain combines TRBV9 with TRBJ2-2; D unclear. This CDR3 has 14 residues. V was shortened by 3 bases and J by 3 bases, with 9 bases between the two germline ends. Germline V gene sequence: CDR1 SGDLS, CDR2 YYNGEE. The CDR3 here is CASSASPDTGELFF. CDR3 nucleotides: TGTGCCAGCAGCGCAAGCCCAGACACCGGGGAGCTGTTTTTT.

In its sample, this clone was seen a few times. The chain carries TRBV18 and TRBJ1-1, with D perhaps TRBD1 (6 bases). Germline V gene sequence: CDR1 KGHSH, CDR2 LQKENI. The CDR3 length is 14 residues. V was clipped by 3 bases and J by 1 base, with 9 bases between them. DNA of the CDR3: TGTGCCAGCTCACCGACAGGACAGAACACTGAAGCTTTCTTT. Amino acid sequence: CASSPTGQNTEAFF.

This clone was seen a few times. The gene calls are TRBV5-1 and TRBJ1-6, with a weak D call TRBD1 (6 bases). From germline, CDR1 is SGHRS and CDR2 YFSETQ. V lost 0 bases and J lost 5, with 12 bases in between. The CDR3 has 16 residues. The CDR3 spells CASSLDGQTNNSPLHF. CDR3 bases: TGCGCCAGCAGCTTGGACGGACAGACCAATAATTCACCCCTCCACTTT.